A selection of T cell receptor beta chains follows, all from one sample in a study of vaccination and CD4 T cells after COVID-19. The antigens these receptors bind are not known. One entry per CDR3 protein, called by TCRdb with MiXCR from the PCR reads. The sample has some 11,000 distinct CDR3 sequences, 40% seen once; the top ten hold around a fifth. The material sequenced was CD4+ T cells from blood, cultured in vitro. These receptors all stem from a human donor in good health. Each CDR3 is given with its conserved first and last residue. A D gene is named only where the DNA matches it firmly. Rows give clone size only sometimes, using once, few, many, or a class for an expanded clone.

v_call: TRBV20-1
clone_size: once
d_call: TRBD2
j_call: TRBJ2-5
cdr3_nt: TGCAGTGCCACGGGGGCGGGAGGCCAAGAGACCCAGTACTTC
cdr3_aa: CSATGAGGQETQYF

v_call: TRBV2
clone_size: .
d_call: .
j_call: TRBJ2-5
cdr3_nt: TGTGCCAGCAGTGGGGTCCCGGACACCGGCGTAAGTTTAGAGACCCAGTACTTC
cdr3_aa: CASSGVPDTGVSLETQYF

v_call: TRBV7-6
clone_size: .
d_call: .
j_call: TRBJ2-3
cdr3_nt: TGTGCCAGCAGCTTAGACGAGGGCACAGATACGCAGTATTTT
cdr3_aa: CASSLDEGTDTQYF

v_call: TRBV6-2/TRBV6-3
clone_size: .
d_call: TRBD2
j_call: TRBJ2-5
cdr3_nt: TGTGCCAGCAGTGGCAGCCTAGCGGGGGCTAAGGAGACCCAGTACTTC
cdr3_aa: CASSGSLAGAKETQYF

v_call: TRBV20-1
clone_size: few
d_call: TRBD2
j_call: TRBJ2-5
cdr3_nt: TGCAGTGCTAGAGATCCTAGCGGGGGTGGGAGGGGAGAGACCCAGTACTTC
cdr3_aa: CSARDPSGGGRGETQYF

v_call: TRBV5-1
clone_size: .
d_call: TRBD1
j_call: TRBJ2-3
cdr3_nt: TGCGCCAGCAGCTTACAGGGGAGCCCAGATACGCAGTATTTT
cdr3_aa: CASSLQGSPDTQYF

v_call: TRBV5-1
clone_size: .
d_call: TRBD1
j_call: TRBJ1-2
cdr3_nt: TGCGCCAGCAGCCCGGAGGGGACAGGAAGAGTTTCCTATGGCTACACCTTC
cdr3_aa: CASSPEGTGRVSYGYTF

v_call: TRBV20-1
clone_size: .
d_call: .
j_call: TRBJ2-5
cdr3_nt: TGCAGTGCTAGTGTACAAGAGACCCAGTACTTC
cdr3_aa: CSASVQETQYF

v_call: TRBV12-3/TRBV12-4
clone_size: .
d_call: .
j_call: TRBJ1-5
cdr3_nt: TGTGCCAGCAGTTTAGGTGAGGGGGGGAATCAGCCCCAGCATTTT
cdr3_aa: CASSLGEGGNQPQHF

v_call: TRBV20-1
clone_size: .
d_call: TRBD2
j_call: TRBJ2-7
cdr3_nt: TGCAGTGCTAGACTACTTGCGGGAGGGCCGACCGAGCAGTACTTC
cdr3_aa: CSARLLAGGPTEQYF

v_call: TRBV7-9
clone_size: few
d_call: .
j_call: TRBJ2-1
cdr3_nt: TGTGCCAGCAGCTTTGGCCCTGGGAATGAGCAGTTCTTC
cdr3_aa: CASSFGPGNEQFF

v_call: TRBV25-1
clone_size: .
d_call: .
j_call: TRBJ2-6
cdr3_nt: TGTGCCAGCAGTGTAACTGGGGCCAACGTCCTGACTTTC
cdr3_aa: CASSVTGANVLTF

v_call: TRBV4-3
clone_size: few
d_call: .
j_call: TRBJ1-2
cdr3_nt: TGCGCCAGCAGCCCGGGGTTATATTATGGCTACACCTTC
cdr3_aa: CASSPGLYYGYTF

v_call: TRBV27
clone_size: few
d_call: .
j_call: TRBJ2-7
cdr3_nt: TGTGCCAGCACTCTAAGGGCGGGGATTTCCTACGAGCAGTACTTC
cdr3_aa: CASTLRAGISYEQYF

v_call: TRBV28
clone_size: few
d_call: .
j_call: TRBJ1-1
cdr3_nt: TGTGCCAGCAGTTTACGATCCACTGAAGCTTTCTTT
cdr3_aa: CASSLRSTEAFF

v_call: TRBV6-1
clone_size: .
d_call: TRBD2
j_call: TRBJ2-3
cdr3_nt: TGTGCCAGCAGTGCTGGCGGGAGGAGCACAGATACGCAGTATTTT
cdr3_aa: CASSAGGRSTDTQYF

v_call: TRBV20-1
clone_size: few
d_call: .
j_call: TRBJ1-5
cdr3_nt: TGCAGTGCTAGAGGGACCCTTGGCGACCAGCCCCAGCATTTT
cdr3_aa: CSARGTLGDQPQHF

v_call: TRBV7-2
clone_size: few
d_call: .
j_call: TRBJ1-2
cdr3_nt: TGTGCCAGCAGCCCATTCATCTTGGGGGATCGGGGTTTCTATGGCTACACCTTC
cdr3_aa: CASSPFILGDRGFYGYTF

v_call: TRBV20-1
clone_size: .
d_call: .
j_call: TRBJ2-3
cdr3_nt: TGCAGTGCTAGATTACTAACGGGTTCCCCTAGCACAGATACGCAGTATTTT
cdr3_aa: CSARLLTGSPSTDTQYF

v_call: TRBV19
clone_size: few
d_call: .
j_call: TRBJ2-7
cdr3_nt: TGTGCCAGTTCTCCGAGGCACATGTTAGGCTACGAGCAGTACTTC
cdr3_aa: CASSPRHMLGYEQYF

v_call: TRBV5-8
clone_size: .
d_call: .
j_call: TRBJ1-1
cdr3_nt: TGTGCCAGCAGCTTCCCAGCTAACACTGAAGCTTTCTTT
cdr3_aa: CASSFPANTEAFF

v_call: TRBV27
clone_size: .
d_call: .
j_call: TRBJ2-3
cdr3_nt: TGTGCCAGCAGCCTCGGCGGGTCCAGCACAGATACGCAGTATTTT
cdr3_aa: CASSLGGSSTDTQYF

v_call: TRBV6-2/TRBV6-3
clone_size: .
d_call: TRBD2
j_call: TRBJ2-3
cdr3_nt: TGTGCCAGCAGTGACAGACTAGCGGGAGCAGATACGCAGTATTTT
cdr3_aa: CASSDRLAGADTQYF

v_call: TRBV6-5
clone_size: .
d_call: .
j_call: TRBJ2-5
cdr3_nt: TGTGCCAGCAGTTACTCACAGGGCCAGGAGACCCAGTACTTC
cdr3_aa: CASSYSQGQETQYF

v_call: TRBV6-2/TRBV6-3
clone_size: .
d_call: .
j_call: TRBJ1-1
cdr3_nt: TGTGCCAGCTTTACTTTTGGGGGCGGGACTGAAGCTTTCTTT
cdr3_aa: CASFTFGGGTEAFF

v_call: TRBV14
clone_size: .
d_call: TRBD1
j_call: TRBJ1-6
cdr3_nt: TGTGCCAGCAGCCAAGGTTCAGGGGGCAGTTCACCCCTCCACTTT
cdr3_aa: CASSQGSGGSSPLHF

v_call: TRBV20-1
clone_size: .
d_call: .
j_call: TRBJ1-2
cdr3_nt: TGCAGTGCCCCGAACGGGTATGGCTACACCTTC
cdr3_aa: CSAPNGYGYTF

v_call: TRBV5-8
clone_size: .
d_call: .
j_call: TRBJ1-1
cdr3_nt: TGTGCCAGCAGCCTGGGACGGGGGAGGACTGAAGCTTTCTTT
cdr3_aa: CASSLGRGRTEAFF

v_call: TRBV4-1
clone_size: .
d_call: .
j_call: TRBJ1-2
cdr3_nt: TGCGCCAGCAGCCCGGGGGATGACTATGGCTACACCTTC
cdr3_aa: CASSPGDDYGYTF

v_call: TRBV7-8
clone_size: .
d_call: .
j_call: TRBJ1-2
cdr3_nt: TGTGCCAGCAGCGCATCGGGACGGTATGGCTACACCTTC
cdr3_aa: CASSASGRYGYTF

v_call: TRBV7-3
clone_size: .
d_call: .
j_call: TRBJ2-6
cdr3_nt: TGTGCCAGCAGCTACCAGGGTGGCGGGGCCAACGTCCTGACTTTC
cdr3_aa: CASSYQGGGANVLTF

v_call: TRBV20-1
clone_size: few
d_call: TRBD2
j_call: TRBJ2-1
cdr3_nt: TGCAGTGCTAGGCATCCAACCGGGACTAGCTACAATGAGCAGTTCTTC
cdr3_aa: CSARHPTGTSYNEQFF